The clone carrying this T cell receptor beta chain was observed once. An amount of RNA that ranged from about 0.45 to 1 ug was reverse transcribed with random hexamers. Amplification of TCR beta CDR3 across 54 Vbeta and 13 Jbeta was performed with immunoSEQ multiplex PCR. TCRdb passed the immunoSEQ multiplex PCR reads through MiXCR, listing each CDR3 protein once. The sample holds some 68,000 distinct CDR3 sequences, roughly 93% seen once. Germline CDR1 SGHRS, CDR2 YFSETQ. V lost 6 bases, J lost 1 base, and 6 bases stayed unmatched. This CDR3 comprises 14 residues. This sample was included in a study of CD8 T cells in Susac syndrome. Study context: At the time of blood draw, patients with Susac syndrome were therapy-naive, receiving corticosteroids, or receiving intravenous immunoglobulin alone.

This TCR was recovered from a human donor with Susac syndrome. The chain is built from TRBV5-1 and TRBJ1-1; 7 nucleotides line up with TRBD1. The sample was CD4+ T cells from PBMCs. Here the CDR3 DNA reads TGCGCCAGCACCCTCAGGGGGGAGAACACTGAAGCTTTCTTT. Translation: CASTLRGENTEAFF. Full variable domain (remainder filled in from reference TRBV5-1 and TRBJ1-1): KAGVTQTPRYLIKTRGQQVTLSCSPISGHRSVSWYQQTPGQGLQFLFEYFSETQRNKGNFPGRFSGRQFSNSRSEMNVSTLELGDSALYLCASTLRGENTEAFFGQGTRLTVV.